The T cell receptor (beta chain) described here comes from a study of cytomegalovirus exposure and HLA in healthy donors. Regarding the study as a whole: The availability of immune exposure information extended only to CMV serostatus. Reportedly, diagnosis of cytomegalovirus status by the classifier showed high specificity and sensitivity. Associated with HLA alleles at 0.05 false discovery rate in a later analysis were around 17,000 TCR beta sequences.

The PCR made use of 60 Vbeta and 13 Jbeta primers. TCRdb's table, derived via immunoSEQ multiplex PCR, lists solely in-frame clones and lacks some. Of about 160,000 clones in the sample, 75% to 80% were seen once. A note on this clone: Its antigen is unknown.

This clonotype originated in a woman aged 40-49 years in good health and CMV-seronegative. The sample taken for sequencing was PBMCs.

This chain's CDR3 is CASSRQGEQYF. CDR3 DNA: TGTGCCAGCAGCCGACAGGGTGAGCAGTACTTC. V usage is TRBV7-9 and J usage is TRBJ2-5, with 7 bases aligning to TRBD1. Germline-derived CDR1 and CDR2 are SEHNR and FQNEAQ (reference sequence). CDR3 length: 11 amino acids. V was pared by 5 bases and J by 11 bases, with 5 bases of the junction left unmatched.